This paragraph reports one T cell receptor (beta chain). What it recognizes is unknown. The data belong to a study of tumor-infiltrating lymphocytes in primary liver carcinoma. General study points: Merely about 7.5-24% of top clones occurred in all five tumor regions.

TCR beta cDNA was prepared out of roughly 0.5 ug total RNA by means of a constant-region primer. Generation of the TCR beta libraries relied on three nested multiplex PCR rounds using slightly modified ARM-PCR. It was with TRBV1-TRBV30 forward primers and a C-beta reverse primer that the first two PCR rounds were run, at around 11 cycles each. Each CDR3 protein is one row after TCRdb ran MiXCR on the multiplex PCR reads. The data hold 30,000 to 40,000 distinct CDR3 sequences, with roughly 69% observed a single time. Co-extraction of both nucleic acids (RNA and DNA) used roughly 18-32 mg of unsorted bulk tissue. Every tumor was sampled at five separate regions. The CDR3 extends over 14 amino acids. The V end lost 4 bases, the J end lost 5 bases, and 12 bases lay between the germline ends. In germline, CDR1 is SEHNR, CDR2 FQNEAQ (reference sequence).

The sequence came from a man between 40 and 49 years old with primary liver carcinoma and hepatitis B virus infection. The rearrangement links TRBV7-9 to TRBJ2-1; D is unresolved. Source material: liver tumor tissue from sampling region 4. The subset: tumor region T4, right-lateral pole. CDR3 residues: CASSSDNADNEQFF. The CDR3 region has the DNA TGTGCCAGCAGCTCAGACAATGCCGACAATGAGCAGTTCTTC.